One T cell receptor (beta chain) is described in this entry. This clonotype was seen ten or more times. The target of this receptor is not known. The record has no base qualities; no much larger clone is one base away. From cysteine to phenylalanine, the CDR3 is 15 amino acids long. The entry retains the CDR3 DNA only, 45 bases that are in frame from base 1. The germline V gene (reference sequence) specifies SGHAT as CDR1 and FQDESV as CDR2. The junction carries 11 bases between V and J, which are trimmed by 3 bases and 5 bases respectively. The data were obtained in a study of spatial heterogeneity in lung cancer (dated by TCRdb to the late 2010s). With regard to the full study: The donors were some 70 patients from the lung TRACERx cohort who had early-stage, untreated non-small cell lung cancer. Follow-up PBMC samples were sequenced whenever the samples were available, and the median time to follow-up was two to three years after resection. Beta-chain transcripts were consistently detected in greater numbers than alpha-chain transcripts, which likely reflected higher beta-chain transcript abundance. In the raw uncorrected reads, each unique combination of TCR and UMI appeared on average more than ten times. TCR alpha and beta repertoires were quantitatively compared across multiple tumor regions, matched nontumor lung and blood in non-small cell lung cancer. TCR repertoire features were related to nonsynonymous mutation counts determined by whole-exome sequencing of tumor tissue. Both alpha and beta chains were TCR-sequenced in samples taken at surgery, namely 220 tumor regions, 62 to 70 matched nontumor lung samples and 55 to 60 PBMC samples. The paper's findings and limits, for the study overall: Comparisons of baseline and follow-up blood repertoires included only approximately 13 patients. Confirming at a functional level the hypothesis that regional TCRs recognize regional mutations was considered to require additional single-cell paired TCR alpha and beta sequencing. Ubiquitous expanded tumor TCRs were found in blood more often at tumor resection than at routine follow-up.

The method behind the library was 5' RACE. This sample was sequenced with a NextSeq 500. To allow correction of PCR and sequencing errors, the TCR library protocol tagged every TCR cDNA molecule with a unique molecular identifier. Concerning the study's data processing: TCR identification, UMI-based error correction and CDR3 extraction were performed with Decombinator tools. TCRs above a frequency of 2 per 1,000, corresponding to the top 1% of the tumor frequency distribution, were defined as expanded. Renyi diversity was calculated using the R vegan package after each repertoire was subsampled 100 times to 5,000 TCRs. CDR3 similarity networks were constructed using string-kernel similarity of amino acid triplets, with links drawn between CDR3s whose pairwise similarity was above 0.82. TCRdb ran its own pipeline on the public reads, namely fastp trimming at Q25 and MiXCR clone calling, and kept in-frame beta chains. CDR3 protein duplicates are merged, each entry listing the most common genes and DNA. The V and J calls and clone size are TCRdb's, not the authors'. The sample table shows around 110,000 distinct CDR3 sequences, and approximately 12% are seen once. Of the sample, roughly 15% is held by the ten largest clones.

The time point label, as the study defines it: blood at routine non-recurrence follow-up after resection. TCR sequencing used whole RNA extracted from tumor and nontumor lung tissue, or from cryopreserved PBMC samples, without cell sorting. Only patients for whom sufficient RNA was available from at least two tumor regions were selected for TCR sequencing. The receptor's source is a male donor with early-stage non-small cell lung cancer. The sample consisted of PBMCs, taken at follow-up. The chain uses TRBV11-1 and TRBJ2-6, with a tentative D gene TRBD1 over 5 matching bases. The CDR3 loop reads CASSFGHVRANVLTF. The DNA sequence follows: TGTGCCAGCAGCTTCGGACATGTTAGGGCCAACGTCCTGACTTTC.